The sequence of this TCR beta chain was determined in a study of T-cell reconstitution after alpha-beta-depleted transplantation in children. In germline, CDR1 is SGHRS, CDR2 YFSETQ. The CDR3 sequence is 15 residues long. The V gene lost 3 bases and the J gene lost 5 bases, with 17 bases spanning the gap. Preparation of the TCRbeta library used unique molecular identifiers. Using its own MiXCR run on the PCR reads, TCRdb lists one record per CDR3 protein. The sample carries under 850,000 distinct CDR3 sequences, 13% recorded once. The TCR comes from a girl aged 2-10 years with congenital amegakaryocytic thrombocytopenia, due to receive a stem cell transplant. The chain joins TRBV5-1 to TRBJ2-5, with D perhaps matching TRBD2 (6 bases). Material: PBMCs, obtained before TCRalphabeta/CD19-depleted stem cell transplant. The CDR3 here is CASSSAAERVETQYF. The CDR3 DNA follows: TGCGCCAGCAGCTCAGCTGCCGAGCGGGTGGAGACCCAGTACTTC.